Listed below are T cell receptor beta chains from one sample, sequenced in a study of CD8 T cells in ankylosing spondylitis. TCRdb called the 5' RACE reads again in MiXCR, with one record for every CDR3 protein. The repertoire holds roughly 450,000 distinct CDR3 sequences, with 25% to 30% as singletons. Input material: blood, either unsorted or a sorted T cell fraction (not recorded which). These receptors came from a male donor with ankylosing spondylitis. Both conserved end residues are part of each CDR3. D genes are given only for firm matches. Size values are once, few and many counts, or a class for expanded clones, and some rows have none.

j_call	v_call	clone_size	d_call	cdr3_nt	cdr3_aa
TRBJ2-3	TRBV7-9	many	-	TGTGCCAGCAGCTTTCAAGATACGCAGTATTTT	CASSFQDTQYF
TRBJ2-7	TRBV12-3/TRBV12-4	many	-	TGTGCCAGCAGTTTAGACAGTTACGCCTACGAGCAGTACTTC	CASSLDSYAYEQYF
TRBJ2-7	TRBV20-1	few	TRBD2	TGCAGTGAACTAGCGGGAGGGCCCTCTTCCGAGCAGTACTTC	CSELAGGPSSEQYF
TRBJ2-1	TRBV6-1	few	-	TGTGCCAGCGGGTTGGACCCGGGGTCCTACAATGAGCAGTTCTTC	CASGLDPGSYNEQFF
TRBJ2-2	TRBV27	few	-	TGTGCCAGCAGCGAATTTAGGGGGAGTGGTACCGGGGAGCTGTTTTTT	CASSEFRGSGTGELFF
TRBJ1-1	TRBV7-6	-	-	TGTGCCAGCAGCCGGATTCACAGGGCCGTGAACACTGAAGCTTTCTTT	CASSRIHRAVNTEAFF
TRBJ1-2	TRBV3-1	-	TRBD1	TGTGCCAGCAGTGTTATTCCGGGACAGACTTATAACTATGGCTACACCTTC	CASSVIPGQTYNYGYTF
TRBJ2-1	TRBV24-1	once	-	TGTGCCACCAGTGATCCCCCCGGTGGGAACTCCTACAATGAGCAGTTCTTC	CATSDPPGGNSYNEQFF
TRBJ2-3	TRBV4-2	few	-	TGTGCCAGCAGCCAAGGGCCCGCAGATACGCAGTATTTT	CASSQGPADTQYF
TRBJ2-7	TRBV9	-	TRBD1	TGTGCCAGCAGCGTAGAGGGACAGGGTCGCCTCTACGAGCAGTACTTC	CASSVEGQGRLYEQYF
TRBJ2-2	TRBV20-1	few	-	TGCAGTGCGCCGGGGCGTTACACCGGGGAGCTGTTTTTT	CSAPGRYTGELFF
TRBJ2-3	TRBV5-1	-	TRBD2	TGCGCCAGCAGCCCTCAAGCGGGAGGGTATAATGTGGATACGCAGTATTTT	CASSPQAGGYNVDTQYF
TRBJ2-2	TRBV20-1	once	-	TGCAGTGCTCCTATTGTCGGGGAGCTGTTTTTT	CSAPIVGELFF
TRBJ1-2	TRBV20-1	-	-	TGCAGTGCTAGCACCGAGGCGACTTACTATGGCTACACCTTC	CSASTEATYYGYTF
TRBJ2-5	TRBV10-3	few	-	TGTGCCACCATGGGGAGGTTGCAAGAGACCCAGTACTTC	CATMGRLQETQYF
TRBJ2-4	TRBV12-3/TRBV12-4	few	-	TGTGCCAGCAGTCCAGACAGAACCAAAAACATTCAGTACTTC	CASSPDRTKNIQYF
TRBJ2-1	TRBV11-2	-	TRBD2	TGTGCCAGCTGCTTTGAGGGGACTAGCGGGAGTCCCTCCTCTTACAATGAGCAGTTCTTC	CASCFEGTSGSPSSYNEQFF
TRBJ1-5	TRBV12-3/TRBV12-4	few	TRBD1	TGTGCCAGCAGTTTGACAGGGGCGCGTAGCAATCAGCCCCAGCATTTT	CASSLTGARSNQPQHF
TRBJ2-2	TRBV5-1	few	-	TGCGCCAGCAGCGGGGGGTCCTCGGCCGGGGAGCTGTTTTTT	CASSGGSSAGELFF
TRBJ2-2	TRBV7-9	few	-	TGTGCCAGCAGCTTAGCGTCGGGGGACGGGGAGCTGTTTTTT	CASSLASGDGELFF
TRBJ2-1	TRBV25-1	-	-	TGTGCCAGCCGGGACTCCCTTAACAATGAGCAGTTCTTC	CASRDSLNNEQFF
TRBJ1-1	TRBV20-1	few	-	TGCAGACCTAGAGAGAACACTGAAGCTTTCTTT	CRPRENTEAFF
TRBJ2-1	TRBV11-2	few	TRBD2	TGTGCCAGCAGCCCCCGGACTAGCGGGAGGCTCTACAATGAGCAGTTCTTC	CASSPRTSGRLYNEQFF
TRBJ1-2	TRBV7-2	few	TRBD1	TGTGCCAGCAGCTTAGCGACAGGGCTGACTAACTATGGCTACACCTTC	CASSLATGLTNYGYTF
TRBJ2-2	TRBV12-3/TRBV12-4	-	-	TGTGCCAGCATCAAGGGGCGGAACACCGGGGAGCTGTTTTTT	CASIKGRNTGELFF